This T cell receptor (beta chain) was captured in a study of T cell clonotyping in hematopoietic cell transplantation. At the level of the study: Recipient samples before transplant were obtained post-cytoreduction.

Time point indicated: recipient sample about 28 days before transplant, after cytoreduction. The study, taken as a whole, reports: No sorting was done, leaving CD4 and CD8 contributions mixed. Pathologically expanded recipient clonotypes increased progressively from day 30 to day 180 as diversity fell.

The V end was cut by 1 base, the J end by 0 bases, with 8 bases between. Germline V lookup: CDR1 SGHDT, CDR2 YYEEEE. CDR3 length: 15 residues. On this clone itself: Its antigen is still unknown.

Some clones are missing from TCRdb's copy, which holds only in-frame ones; the method was immunoSEQ multiplex PCR. The sample lists some 49,000 clones, 85% to 90% occurring once. The starting material was peripheral blood mononuclear cells, obtained before stem cell transplant. The chain uses TRBV5-6 and TRBJ1-3; no clear D gene. The TCR sequence derives from a man in his sixties with biphenotypic leukemia. Some clones in this sample may be carry-over from other donors' samples. CDR3 coding DNA: TGTGCCAGCAGCTTGACGACTCCCTCTGGAAACACCATATATTTT. Translated: CASSLTTPSGNTIYF.